The sequence of this T cell receptor (beta chain) was determined in a study of blood T cell repertoires in COVID-19. Study information: The samples span acute and convalescent COVID-19 from the United States, Italy and Spain.

In the original workflow: For nucleated cells, counts were estimated from reference gene primer amplification. The data were produced by immunoSEQ multiplex PCR, yet TCRdb's version contains in-frame clones alone and is incomplete. The D gene and trimming were derived from the DNA, and the V and J assignments and clone size from that table. The sample contains 70,000 to 80,000 clones, around 85% of which appear only once. V lost 0 bases to trimming and J lost 6 bases, with 9 bases between them. Germline-derived CDR1 and CDR2 are SGHNT and YYREEE (reference sequence). CDR3 length equals 13 residues. This clonotype was obtained from a woman aged 80 or older with active or convalescent COVID-19. The chain links TRBV5-4 to TRBJ2-5; D is perhaps TRBD1 (5 bases). Sequenced material: peripheral blood. The CDR3 nucleotides are TGTGCCAGCAGCTTGGAGGGGTCGAAGACCCAGTACTTC. Translating gives CASSLEGSKTQYF.